This T cell receptor (beta chain) came from a study of cytomegalovirus exposure and HLA in healthy donors. Study results and limitations: According to the study, 160 or so TCR beta chains were cytomegalovirus-associated. Rare sequences made up most TCRs, while some public TCRs were found in many donors.

This clone was observed a single time. Its antigen remains unknown. Germline V gene sequence: CDR1 SGHTA, CDR2 FQGNSA. CDR3 length: 15 residues. J gave up 0 bases and V 5 bases, and 3 bases lay outside the gene matches. Repertoires were generated with immunoSEQ multiplex PCR, while TCRdb's copy carries only in-frame clones and drops some. The sample holds around 170,000 clones, around nine tenths seen once. This sequence joins TRBV7-2 and TRBJ2-1; 8 bases match TRBD2. The specimen was PBMCs. The source of this sequence is a man aged 18 to 35 in good health and CMV-seronegative. CDR3 DNA: TGTGCCAGCAGCAAGCGGGAGAGCTCCTACAATGAGCAGTTCTTC. This codes for CASSKRESSYNEQFF.